This TCR beta chain came from a study of PD-1 blockade in mismatch repair-deficient tumors. As for the study in general: Enrolled about 2012-2016, patients had progressing, pretreated mismatch repair-deficient cancers of 12 to 13 types.

There are 13 residues in the CDR3. V gave up 5 bases and J gave up 3 bases; unmatched junction bases: 3. Germline-derived CDR1 and CDR2 are KGHSH and LQKENI. A remark on this clone: Its antigen is not known.

Every patient had mismatch repair deficiency by PCR or immunohistochemistry. TCRs were sequenced from a few patients responding to pembrolizumab. The table came from immunoSEQ multiplex PCR; TCRdb's copy has only in-frame clones and leaves some out. This table has about 79,000 clones, around 80% appearing once. General study points: Rapid post-treatment expansion, then contraction, generally preceding radiologic response, marked tumor-resident clones.

The TCR was taken from an adult with mismatch repair-deficient cancer. Sequencing used peripheral blood, obtained 44 weeks after starting pembrolizumab. The chain links TRBV18 to TRBJ2-7; TRBD1 matches 8 bases. The CDR3 reads CASSSGQDYEQYF. CDR3 bases: TGTGCCAGCTCATCGGGACAGGACTACGAGCAGTACTTC.